A single sample is the source of the 30 T cell receptor beta chains below, sequenced in a study of blood T cell repertoires in COVID-19. Using immunoSEQ multiplex PCR, the repertoire was profiled, and TCRdb retains in-frame clones only, with some absent. Of roughly 420,000 clones in the sample, around 89% were seen once. The sequenced sample consisted of PBMCs or T cells enriched from blood (not recorded which). These receptors came from a woman aged 30 to 39 with acute COVID-19.

The CDR3 DNA reads as TGCGCCAGCAGCCCCCTCAGGGGGCGAACTTCTGGGGCCAACGTCCTGACTTTC. It is translated as CASSPLRGRTSGANVLTF. The gene calls are TRBV10-2 and TRBJ2-6, with 8 positions matching TRBD1. CDR3 size: 18 residues. Germline values: CDR1 WSHSY, CDR2 SAAADI. Trimming cost V 6 bases and J 1 base; bases outside gene matches: 11.

This sequence joins TRBV5-1 and TRBJ2-5, with 14 bases fitting TRBD2. V shed 4 bases, J shed 0 bases, and the junction held 8 bases outside the gene matches. Germline CDR1 SGHRS, CDR2 YFSETQ. The CDR3 spans 18 residues. The CDR3 bases are TGCGCCAGCAGCCGGGGACTAGCGGGGGCCTCCAACCAAGAGACCCAGTACTTC. It codes for CASSRGLAGASNQETQYF. The whole variable domain, filled in from reference TRBV5-1 and TRBJ2-5, reads KAGVTQTPRYLIKTRGQQVTLSCSPISGHRSVSWYQQTPGQGLQFLFEYFSETQRNKGNFPGRFSGRQFSNSRSEMNVSTLELGDSALYLCASSRGLAGASNQETQYFGPGTRLLVL.

The chain combines TRBV9 with TRBJ2-1; weak D call: TRBD2 (6 bases). V was cut by 4 bases and J by 2 bases, with 19 bases left in between. The CDR3 extends over 17 amino acids. CDR1 and CDR2 (germline): SGDLS, YYNGEE. Written as DNA, the CDR3 is TGTGCCAGCAGCCCTCGACTGGGAGGAATTCCCTACAATGAGCAGTTCTTC. It translates to CASSPRLGGIPYNEQFF. Variable domain in full (rest from reference TRBV9 and TRBJ2-1): DSGVTQTPKHLITATGQRVTLRCSPRSGDLSVYWYQQSLDQGLQFLIQYYNGEERAKGNILERFSAQQFPDLHSELNLSSLELGDSALYFCASSPRLGGIPYNEQFFGPGTRLTVL.

This sequence joins TRBV9 and TRBJ1-3; TRBD1 is a possible D gene (6 bases). The ends were cut back, 0 bases at V and 3 bases at J, with 7 bases in the middle. Germline V gene data show CDR1 as SGDLS and CDR2 as YYNGEE. CDR3 length equals 14 residues. The CDR3 loop is CASSVVGGGNTIYF. Written as DNA, the CDR3 is TGTGCCAGCAGCGTAGTAGGGGGTGGAAACACCATATATTTT.

This chain links TRBV11-2 with TRBJ1-3; D gene ambiguous. Trimming pared 2 bases from V and 0 bases from J, leaving 11 bases between. Germline V CDR1 and CDR2: SGHAT, FQNNGV. This CDR3 comprises 16 residues. This chain's CDR3 is CASSLREALSGNTIYF. The CDR3 DNA reads TGTGCCAGCAGCTTAAGAGAGGCCCTCTCTGGAAACACCATATATTTT.

This clone showed up just once. This chain joins TRBV15 and TRBJ2-3; 13 bases match TRBD2. V lost 4 bases to trimming and J lost 6 bases; unmatched junction nucleotides: 10. The germline V gene has CDR1 LNHNV and CDR2 YYDKDF (reference sequence). This CDR3 is 17 amino acids long. CDR3 DNA: TGTGCCACCAGCACTTCGACTAGCGGGGGGCGACCCGATACGCAGTATTTT. Translating gives CATSTSTSGGRPDTQYF.

The chain uses TRBV21-1 and TRBJ2-2; the table's TRBD1 call for D was not verified on the DNA. TRBV21-1 is deemed a pseudogene. The CDR3 is made up of 11 amino acids. The DNA of the CDR3 is TGTGCCAGCCGACAGGACCGGGGAGCTGTTTTT. It is translated as CASRQDRGAVF.

The count of this clone is one. The rearrangement joins TRBV27 to TRBJ2-1; weak D call: TRBD1 (7 bases). Germline V gene lookup returns CDR1 MNHEY and CDR2 SMNVEV (reference sequence). V was cut by 2 bases and J by 0 bases, with 20 bases left in between. This CDR3 has 19 residues. The CDR3 nucleotides read TGTGCCAGCAGTTTAATTAAGGGAGGACAGGTAGGCTCCTACAATGAGCAGTTCTTC. Protein sequence: CASSLIKGGQVGSYNEQFF.

This chain links TRBV7-2 with TRBJ2-3; D gene uncertain. This CDR3 region has 14 residues. V was shortened by 3 bases and J by 2 bases, with 9 bases between the two germline ends. From germline, CDR1 is SGHTA and CDR2 FQGNSA. CDR3 coding DNA: TGTGCCAGCAGCTTGTCCTCAGTCACAGATACGCAGTATTTT. It translates to CASSLSSVTDTQYF.

Worth noting for this clone: This CDR3 is also generated by other DNA sequences in the sample. V is TRBV7-3 and J is TRBJ1-1, with D possibly matching TRBD1 (6 bases). The ends were cut back, 5 bases at V and 5 bases at J, with 12 bases in the middle. Germline assignment: CDR1 SGHTA and CDR2 FQGTGA. This CDR3 contains 13 residues. CDR3 loop: CASSPKRGTEAFF. Here the CDR3 DNA reads TGTGCCAGCAGCCCTAAAAGGGGGACTGAAGCTTTCTTT.

The V and J genes are TRBV12-3 or TRBV12-4 and TRBJ1-2, with TRBD1 matching 7 bases. J lost 6 bases, V lost 5 bases, and 6 bases had no gene match. The CDR3 is 13 amino acids. The CDR3 sequence: CASSAGTENGYTF. CDR3 nucleotides: TGTGCCAGCAGTGCCGGGACAGAGAATGGCTACACCTTC.

The chain is built from TRBV27 and TRBJ1-5, with D perhaps matching TRBD1 (5 bases). V lost 0 bases, J lost 2 bases, and 11 bases lay in between. Germline V gives CDR1 MNHEY, CDR2 SMNVEV (reference sequence). The CDR3 length is 16 residues. The chain's CDR3 is CASSLSLGGGNQPQHF. The CDR3 DNA follows: TGTGCCAGCAGTTTATCCCTCGGGGGGGGCAATCAGCCCCAGCATTTT.

The gene calls are TRBV14 and TRBJ1-3; 7 nucleotides match TRBD1. The germline V gene has CDR1 SGHDN and CDR2 FVKESK. Germline trimming cut 5 bases from V and 0 bases from J; bases unmatched to any gene: 7. The CDR3 spans 16 residues. CDR3 nucleotides: TGTGCCAGCAGCAGCCGGACAGGAGGCTCTGGAAACACCATATATTTT. It yields the protein CASSSRTGGSGNTIYF.

The table lists this clone with a few counts. This rearrangement joins TRBV25-1 to TRBJ1-3; D not certain. Germline V gives CDR1 MGHDK, CDR2 SYGVNS. The V and J ends lost 1 base and 0 bases respectively, with 13 bases between them. The CDR3 covers 17 residues. This chain's CDR3 is CASSESLPSYSGNTIYF. DNA for the CDR3: TGTGCCAGCAGTGAATCCCTCCCTAGTTACTCTGGAAACACCATATATTTT.

This clone has just one count. The chain links TRBV7-2 to TRBJ2-7, with 10 bases lining up with TRBD1. Germline CDR1 and CDR2: SGHTA and FQGNSA. The CDR3 totals 15 residues. V lost 4 bases and J lost 2; bases outside the gene matches: 5. The CDR3 sequence: CASSSGQGLTYEQYF. CDR3 DNA sequence: TGTGCCAGCAGCTCGGGACAGGGGTTAACCTACGAGCAGTACTTC.

The chain links TRBV2 to TRBJ1-1; no reliable D call. The V gene lost 7 bases and the J gene lost 4 bases, with 13 bases spanning the gap. The CDR3 is made up of 13 amino acids. In germline, CDR1 is SNHLY, CDR2 FYNNEI. The CDR3 DNA follows: TGTGCCAGCAAGGCCGGGGAGGGCACTGAAGCTTTCTTT. This gives the protein CASKAGEGTEAFF.

V is TRBV19 and J is TRBJ2-7; the D gene is possibly TRBD1 (5 bases). Trimming shortened V by 6 bases and J by 1 base, and 19 bases separated the two germline ends. The CDR3 runs 16 residues. Per germline, CDR1 LNHDA and CDR2 SQIVND (reference sequence). CDR3 sequence: CASSLNQGLMSYEQYF. CDR3 coding DNA: TGTGCCAGTAGCCTAAATCAGGGTTTAATGTCCTACGAGCAGTACTTC.

This chain uses TRBV19 with TRBJ1-1, with 8 positions matching TRBD1. The V gene's germline CDR1 is LNHDA and CDR2 SQIVND (reference sequence). Trimming cost V 7 bases and J 0 bases; bases outside gene matches: 10. The CDR3 has 16 amino acids. CDR3 nucleotides: TGTGCCAGTATTGAGACAGGGGCGGGAATGAACACTGAAGCTTTCTTT. Its translation is CASIETGAGMNTEAFF.

The chain carries TRBV6-6 and TRBJ2-1; 10 bases map to TRBD1. The CDR3 runs 16 residues. V was clipped by 1 base and J by 2 bases; unmatched bases: 2. Germline loops: CDR1 MNHNY, CDR2 SVGAGI (reference sequence). CDR3 protein: CASSYFGQGAYNEQFF. Written as DNA, the CDR3 is TGTGCCAGCAGTTACTTCGGACAGGGGGCCTACAATGAGCAGTTCTTC.

This clone appeared once. CDR3 sequence (DNA): TGTGCCAGCAGTGAGGGGTTCGGGGTAGATACGCAGTATTTT. Amino acid sequence: CASSEGFGVDTQYF. The chain uses TRBV2 and TRBJ2-3; D is perhaps TRBD2 (5 bases). From germline, CDR1 is SNHLY and CDR2 FYNNEI. The CDR3 sequence is 14 residues long. V lost 3 bases to trimming and J lost 5 bases, with 12 bases between them.

The rearrangement links TRBV2 to TRBJ1-4; D is unclear. In germline, CDR1 is SNHLY, CDR2 FYNNEI. The CDR3 totals 15 residues. V lost 6 bases, J lost 2 bases, and 13 bases lay in between. CDR3 DNA sequence: TGTGCCAGCAGGCGGAGCGAGGTGACTAATGAAAAACTGTTTTTT. The encoded protein is CASRRSEVTNEKLFF.

This clone was seen once. The chain links TRBV6-5 to TRBJ2-3, with D perhaps TRBD1 (6 bases). Germline CDR1 is MNHEY and CDR2 is SVGAGI. This CDR3 region has 13 residues. V lost 8 bases to trimming and J lost 4 bases, with 13 bases between them. CDR3 bases: TGTGCCAGCTCCAGGGGAGTCGCAGATACGCAGTATTTT. This codes for CASSRGVADTQYF.

The chain has TRBV7-8 and TRBJ2-5, with TRBD2 matching over 9 bases. V lost 0 bases, J lost 5 bases, and 7 bases stayed unmatched. The CDR3 runs to 16 residues. Germline CDR1 SGHVS, CDR2 FQNEAQ. The CDR3 sequence: CASSLARGGPDETQYF. As DNA, the CDR3 is TGTGCCAGCAGCTTAGCGCGGGGGGGGCCTGATGAGACCCAGTACTTC.

V gene TRBV7-8 combines with J gene TRBJ2-1; 7 bases line up with TRBD2. The CDR3 runs to 16 residues. CDR1 and CDR2 from the germline V gene are SGHVS and FQNEAQ. V gave up 2 bases and J gave up 7 bases; unmatched junction bases: 11. The CDR3 spells CASSLIETSILNEQFF. CDR3 DNA sequence: TGTGCCAGCAGCTTAATTGAGACTAGCATCCTTAATGAGCAGTTCTTC. Combining the CDR3 with reference TRBV7-8 and TRBJ2-1 gives the whole variable domain GAGVSQSPRYKVAKRGQDVALRCDPISGHVSLFWYQQALGQGPEFLTYFQNEAQLDKSGLPSDRFFAERPEGSVSTLKIQRTQQEDSAVYLCASSLIETSILNEQFFGPGTRLTVL.

This clone was found a few times. The chain links TRBV6-5 to TRBJ2-2; 7 nucleotides match TRBD1. The CDR3 extends over 14 amino acids. Germline loops: CDR1 MNHEY, CDR2 SVGAGI. With 8 bases clipped from V and 1 base from J, the junction kept 4 bases outside the gene matches. DNA of the CDR3: TGTGCCAGCCAGACAGGGAGGAACACCGGGGAGCTGTTTTTT. Translation: CASQTGRNTGELFF.

The rearrangement links TRBV9 to TRBJ2-7, with D possibly TRBD1 on 5 matching bases. The CDR3 has 14 residues. V was clipped by 4 bases and J by 6 bases, with 17 bases between them. CDR1 SGDLS and CDR2 YYNGEE come from the germline V gene. DNA of the CDR3: TGTGCCAGCAGCCCCCAGGGTTGGGCGAGCGAGCAGTACTTC. This sequence encodes CASSPQGWASEQYF.

The V call is TRBV19, the J call TRBJ1-5; possibly TRBD1 for D (6 bases). V lost 6 bases and J 4 bases, leaving 16 bases between the germline ends. The CDR3 consists of 15 residues. CDR1 is LNHDA, CDR2 SQIVND, per germline (reference sequence). The CDR3 protein is CASRGGGLGNQPQHF. CDR3 sequence (DNA): TGTGCCAGTAGAGGGGGAGGGTTGGGAAATCAGCCCCAGCATTTT.

V usage is TRBV5-6 and J usage is TRBJ2-5; 8 bases agree with TRBD1. J gave up 5 bases and V 1 base, and 7 bases lay outside the gene matches. The CDR3 sequence is 15 residues long. Per the germline V gene, CDR1 is SGHDT and CDR2 is YYEEEE. DNA of the CDR3: TGTGCCAGCAGCTTGTCGGCAGGGGGCCACGAGACCCAGTACTTC. It encodes CASSLSAGGHETQYF.

The rearrangement joins TRBV29-1 to TRBJ1-1; D may be TRBD1 (5 bases). Trimming took off 3 bases at V and 1 base at J, with 15 bases between the two ends. There are 15 residues in the CDR3. Germline CDR1 reads SQVTM; CDR2 reads ANQGSEA. The DNA of the CDR3 is TGCAGCGTTGAGTCGTCAGGGTGGGAGAACACTGAAGCTTTCTTT. It yields the protein CSVESSGWENTEAFF.

The rearrangement joins TRBV27 to TRBJ2-1; 8 bases align to TRBD2. CDR3 length: 15 amino acids. Germline values: CDR1 MNHEY, CDR2 SMNVEV (reference sequence). With V trimmed by 3 bases and J by 6 bases, 7 bases remained unmatched. CDR3 sequence (DNA): TGTGCCAGCAGTTTGGCGGGACTAGGGACCAATGAGCAGTTCTTC. Translation gives CASSLAGLGTNEQFF.